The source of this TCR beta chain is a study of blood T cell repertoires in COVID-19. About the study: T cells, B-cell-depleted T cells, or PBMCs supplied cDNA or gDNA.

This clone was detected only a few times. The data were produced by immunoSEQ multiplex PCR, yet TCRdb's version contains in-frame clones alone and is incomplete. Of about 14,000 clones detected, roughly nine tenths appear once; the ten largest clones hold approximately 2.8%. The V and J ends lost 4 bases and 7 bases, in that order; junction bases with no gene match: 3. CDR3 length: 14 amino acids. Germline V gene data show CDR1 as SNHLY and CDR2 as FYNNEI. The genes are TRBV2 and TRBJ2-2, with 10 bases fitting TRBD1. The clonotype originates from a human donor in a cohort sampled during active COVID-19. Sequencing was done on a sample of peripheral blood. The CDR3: CASSAGQGSGELFF. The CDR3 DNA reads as TGTGCCAGCAGTGCGGGACAGGGGAGCGGGGAGCTGTTTTTT.